Listed below are T cell receptor beta chains from one sample, sequenced in a study of blood T cell repertoires in COVID-19. The assay was immunoSEQ multiplex PCR, and TCRdb's table has in-frame clones only and misses some. This sample has tens of thousands of clones; 80% to 90% occur once, and the top ten carry around 14%. The sample consisted of peripheral blood. These receptors all come from a woman in her 70s in a cohort sampled during active COVID-19. CDR3s include the opening cysteine and the closing phenylalanine or tryptophan.

TRBV5-1	TRBJ1-2	CASSLDQDSGYTF
TRBV4-3	TRBJ1-3	CASSHETLTSGNTIYF
TRBV27	TRBJ2-3	CASRASGSGDTQYF
TRBV5-6	TRBJ2-7	CASSYRTSGTYEQYF
TRBV25-1	TRBJ2-4	CANSDPAGGGQENIQYF
TRBV7-3	TRBJ2-7	CATLWSSAYEQYF
TRBV5-4	TRBJ2-2	CASSVPGHLNTGELFF
TRBV29-1	TRBJ2-7	CSALTGDSYEQYF
TRBV6-1	TRBJ1-5	CASSEAGQGGQPQHF
TRBV12-5	TRBJ2-1	CASGWGGYNEQFF
TRBV28	TRBJ2-7	CASRSPGDFEQYF
TRBV5-6	TRBJ2-5	CASSLGRRGRGETQYF
TRBV3-1/TRBV3-2	TRBJ1-1	CASSQAGTGGRGTEAFF
TRBV12-3/TRBV12-4	TRBJ2-1	CATSSGGNEQFF
TRBV7-3	TRBJ2-3	CASSLGGRPPDTQYF
TRBV18	TRBJ1-2	CASSPGGDYGYTF
TRBV5-1	TRBJ2-3	CASSLDSGRIDTQYF
TRBV5-1	TRBJ1-1	CASSPGTANTEAFF
TRBV24-1	TRBJ1-1	CATSDSGTGPGTEAFF
TRBV25-1	TRBJ2-1	CASGRQGPQGFF
TRBV28	TRBJ2-7	CASTRGWEQYF
TRBV7-9	TRBJ2-5	CASSLQGSQETQYF
TRBV10-2	TRBJ1-5	CASSDDRANQPQHF
TRBV28	TRBJ1-5	CASRGANNQPQHF
TRBV10-1	TRBJ2-7	CASSEIGRDNEQYF
TRBV28	TRBJ1-6	CASRQGNNSPLHF
TRBV28	TRBJ1-2	CASSSPNQMGYTF
TRBV30	TRBJ2-1	CAWNRGLGEQFF
TRBV6-5	TRBJ2-7	CASRGDRGHSYEQYF
TRBV6-5	TRBJ1-1	CASSYSRGLGEAFF
TRBV20-1	TRBJ2-7	CSAGGEQGSLNEQYF
TRBV5-1	TRBJ2-5	CASSFLGAEETQYF
TRBV9	TRBJ2-1	CASSVGRVINGEQFF
TRBV3-1/TRBV3-2	TRBJ2-1	CASSLGLAGEDEQFF
TRBV9	TRBJ2-3	CASSGGTNMWTQYF
TRBV7-2	TRBJ1-1	CASSHGRENTEAFF
TRBV9	TRBJ1-5	CASSVLLGWGNQPQHF
TRBV5-6	TRBJ1-3	CASSLKGGFSGNTIYF
TRBV3-1/TRBV3-2	TRBJ2-3	CASSPGGRAPDTQYF
TRBV5-4	TRBJ1-5	CASSLGTQNMGYQPQHF
TRBV28	TRBJ2-7	CASRPPSTGSREQYF
TRBV7-2	TRBJ1-2	CASSSEGQLGHGYTF
TRBV11-2	TRBJ1-1	CASSPSHRANTEAFF
TRBV5-4	TRBJ2-5	CASSPSGRATGETQYF
TRBV6-6	TRBJ2-7	CASSSLSSGRAYEQYF
TRBV30	TRBJ2-3	CAWEGDTQYF
TRBV19	TRBJ2-1	CASSKGGAYNEQFF
TRBV7-9	TRBJ2-2	CASSIYSGTGTGELFF
TRBV27	TRBJ2-1	CASTLSSGRDREQFF
TRBV5-4	TRBJ2-2	CASSLQVPNTGELFF
TRBV29-1	TRBJ2-2	CSAGLPSSNTGELFF
TRBV6-2/TRBV6-3	TRBJ2-7	CASSLRARAGGIEQYF
TRBV29-1	TRBJ2-5	CSVEDSTSGRGGETQYF